The clone carrying this TCR beta chain was counted a single time. Per the authors' pipeline: Amplifying reference gene primers gave estimates of nucleated cell counts. The assay was immunoSEQ multiplex PCR, and TCRdb's table has in-frame clones only and misses some. From that table come the V and J calls and clone size; the DNA was used to work out D and trimming. The sample comprises some 290,000 clones, 85% to 95% of which are singletons, and about 4% rests with the top ten. The CDR3 runs to 13 residues. V shed 3 bases, J shed 9 bases, and the junction held 7 bases outside the gene matches. These data belong to a study of blood T cell repertoires in COVID-19. Study background: Italy, Spain and the United States were the sources of the convalescent and acute COVID-19 samples.

This study enrolled people aged 18 to 89 from about two dozen US geographic areas. Clinical histories supplied by participants themselves formed the basis of cohort assignment. The V and J genes are TRBV12-3 or TRBV12-4 and TRBJ2-7; TRBD1 matches 8 bases. Specimen: PBMCs or T cells enriched from blood (not recorded which). This TCR was sampled from a woman in her 30s who had been exposed to COVID-19. CDR3 nucleotide sequence: TGTGCCAGCAGTTTCAGGGGGCCCAGGGGGCAGTACTTC. Protein: CASSFRGPRGQYF.